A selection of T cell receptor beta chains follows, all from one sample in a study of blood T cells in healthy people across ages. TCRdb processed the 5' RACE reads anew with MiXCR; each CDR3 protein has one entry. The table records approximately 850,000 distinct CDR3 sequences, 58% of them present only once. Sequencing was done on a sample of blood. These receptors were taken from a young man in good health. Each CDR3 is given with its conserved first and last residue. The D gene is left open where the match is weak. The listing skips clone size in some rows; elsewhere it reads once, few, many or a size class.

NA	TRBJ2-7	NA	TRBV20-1	CSASPPGRRGSYEQYF	TGCAGTGCTAGCCCTCCTGGCCGGCGTGGGTCCTACGAGCAGTACTTC
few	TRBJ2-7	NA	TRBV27	CASSITHAYEQYF	TGTGCCAGCAGTATCACGCACGCCTACGAGCAGTACTTC
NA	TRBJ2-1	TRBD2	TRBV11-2	CASRLKSPRTRVYNEQFF	TGTGCCAGCAGATTAAAGTCCCCGCGGACTAGGGTCTACAATGAGCAGTTCTTC
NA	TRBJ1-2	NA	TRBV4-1	CASSQPGIGYGYTF	TGCGCCAGCAGCCAACCGGGGATCGGCTATGGCTACACCTTC
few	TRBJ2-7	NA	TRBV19	CASSGGVHEQYF	TGTGCCAGTAGTGGAGGAGTTCACGAGCAGTACTTC
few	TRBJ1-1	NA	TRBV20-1	CSASESTRQYGFF	TGCAGTGCTAGTGAGTCGACCCGACAATACGGTTTCTTT
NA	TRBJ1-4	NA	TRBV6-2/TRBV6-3	CASSPGVTNFVGKLFF	TGTGCCAGCAGTCCTGGAGTTACCAATTTTGTGGGAAAACTGTTTTTT
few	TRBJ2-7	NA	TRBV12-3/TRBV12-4	CASSLTSRSSYEQYF	TGTGCCAGCAGCCTAACAAGCCGAAGCTCCTACGAGCAGTACTTC
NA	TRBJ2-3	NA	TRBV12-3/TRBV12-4	CASRYMGGTDTQYF	TGTGCCAGCAGATACATGGGCGGCACAGATACGCAGTATTTT
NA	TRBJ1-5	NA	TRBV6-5	CASSTLGGNSNQPQHF	TGTGCCAGCAGCACCCTAGGTGGCAATAGCAATCAGCCCCAGCATTTT
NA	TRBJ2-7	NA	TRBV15	CATSRDQAAYEQYF	TGTGCCACCAGCAGAGATCAGGCAGCCTACGAGCAGTACTTC
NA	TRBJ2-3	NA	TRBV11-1	CASSPWETGTDTQYF	TGTGCCAGCAGCCCCTGGGAGACCGGCACAGATACGCAGTATTTT
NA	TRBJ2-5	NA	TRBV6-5	CASSPPYSQETQYF	TGTGCCAGCAGTCCCCCTTACTCACAAGAGACCCAGTACTTC
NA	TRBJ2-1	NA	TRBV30	CAWNKDLIETQFF	TGTGCCTGGAACAAGGACTTAATAGAGACCCAGTTCTTC
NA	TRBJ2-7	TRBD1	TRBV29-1	CSVEDAGTDSYEQYF	TGCAGCGTTGAGGATGCCGGGACAGATTCCTACGAGCAGTACTTC